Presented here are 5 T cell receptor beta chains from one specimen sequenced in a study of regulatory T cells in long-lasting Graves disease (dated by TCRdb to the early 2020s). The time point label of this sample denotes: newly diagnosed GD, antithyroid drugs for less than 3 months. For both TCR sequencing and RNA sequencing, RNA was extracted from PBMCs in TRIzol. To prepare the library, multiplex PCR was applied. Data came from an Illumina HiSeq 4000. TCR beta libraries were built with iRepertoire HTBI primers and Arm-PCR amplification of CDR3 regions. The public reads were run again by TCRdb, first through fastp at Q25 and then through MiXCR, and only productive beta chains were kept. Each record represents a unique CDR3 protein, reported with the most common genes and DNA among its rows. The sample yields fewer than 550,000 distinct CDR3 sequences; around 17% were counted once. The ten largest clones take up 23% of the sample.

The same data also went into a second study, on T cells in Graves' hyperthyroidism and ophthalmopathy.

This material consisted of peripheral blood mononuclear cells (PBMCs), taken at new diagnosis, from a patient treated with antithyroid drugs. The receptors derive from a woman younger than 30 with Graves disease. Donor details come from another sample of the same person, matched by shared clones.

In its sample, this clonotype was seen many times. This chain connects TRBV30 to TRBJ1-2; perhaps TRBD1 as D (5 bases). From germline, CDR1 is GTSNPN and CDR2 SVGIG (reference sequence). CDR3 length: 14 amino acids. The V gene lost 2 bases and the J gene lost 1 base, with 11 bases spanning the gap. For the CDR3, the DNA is TGTGCCTGGAGTAGGAGGGGCCTTAACTATGGCTACACCTTC. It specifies CAWSRRGLNYGYTF.

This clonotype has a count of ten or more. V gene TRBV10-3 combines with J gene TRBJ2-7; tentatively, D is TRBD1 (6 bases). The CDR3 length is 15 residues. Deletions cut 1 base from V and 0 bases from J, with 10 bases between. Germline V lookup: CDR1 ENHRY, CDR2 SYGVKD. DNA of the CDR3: TGTGCCATCAGTGAGTTAGGACAGAGCTCCTACGAGCAGTACTTC. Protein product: CAISELGQSSYEQYF.

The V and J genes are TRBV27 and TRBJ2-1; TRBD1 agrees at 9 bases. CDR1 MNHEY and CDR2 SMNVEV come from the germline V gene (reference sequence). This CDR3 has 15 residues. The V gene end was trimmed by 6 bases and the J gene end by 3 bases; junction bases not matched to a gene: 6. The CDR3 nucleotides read TGTGCCAGCAGGCGAACAGGGGGCTACTACAATGAGCAGTTCTTC. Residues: CASRRTGGYYNEQFF.

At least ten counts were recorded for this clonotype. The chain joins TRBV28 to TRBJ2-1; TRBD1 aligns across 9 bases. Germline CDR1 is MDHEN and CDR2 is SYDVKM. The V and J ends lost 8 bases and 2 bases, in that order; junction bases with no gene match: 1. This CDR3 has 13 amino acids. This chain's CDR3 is CASRQGAYNEQFF. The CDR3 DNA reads TGTGCCAGCCGACAGGGGGCCTACAATGAGCAGTTCTTC. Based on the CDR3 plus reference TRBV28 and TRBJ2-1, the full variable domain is DVKVTQSSRYLVKRTGEKVFLECVQDMDHENMFWYRQDPGLGLRLIYFSYDVKMKEKGDIPEGYSVSREKKERFSLILESASTNQTSMYLCASRQGAYNEQFFGPGTRLTVL.

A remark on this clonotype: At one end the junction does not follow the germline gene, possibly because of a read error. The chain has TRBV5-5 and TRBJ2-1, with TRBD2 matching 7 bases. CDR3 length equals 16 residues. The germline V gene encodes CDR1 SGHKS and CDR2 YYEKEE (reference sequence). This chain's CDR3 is CASSLEGRGGYNDQFF. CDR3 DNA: TGTGCCAGCAGCTTGGAGGGGAGGGGCGGGTACAATGATCAGTTCTTC.